This T cell receptor beta chain was retrieved from a study of blood T cell repertoires in COVID-19. Whole-study context: Collection of acute and convalescent COVID-19 samples took place in the United States, Italy and Spain.

The CDR3 sequence is 14 residues long. The J segment lost 2 bases and the V segment lost 8 bases, leaving 8 bases of the junction unmatched. Germline V CDR1 and CDR2: SNHLY, FYNNEI. This clone came up once. Participants were aged 18 to 89 years from 24 US areas. Donors were grouped by their self-reported clinical history. How the authors handled the data: Amplifying reference gene primers gave estimates of nucleated cell counts. The protocol was immunoSEQ multiplex PCR, while the TCRdb copy is restricted to in-frame clones and leaves out a portion. The V and J calls and clone size come from that table; D and trimming were worked out from the DNA. The sample gives around 230,000 clones, approximately 90% of which show up once; under 2.5% is in the top ten.

The chain has TRBV2 and TRBJ1-2; 7 positions agree with TRBD1. Input material: PBMCs or T cells enriched from blood (not recorded which). The clonotype was recovered from a woman between 40 and 50 years old with acute COVID-19. CDR3 residues: CASLKGGENYGYTF. CDR3 sequence (DNA): TGTGCCAGCTTGAAAGGGGGCGAAAACTATGGCTACACCTTC.